This T cell receptor (beta chain) was observed in a study of cytomegalovirus exposure and HLA in healthy donors. Whole-study results and caveats: There were reportedly fewer N-insertions in an Asian-associated ancestry cluster than the approximately 670-donor mean, in a later analysis.

A multiplex PCR was run with 60 Vbeta primers and 13 Jbeta primers. Assay used: immunoSEQ multiplex PCR; TCRdb lists only in-frame clones, some missing. The sample consists of roughly 160,000 clones, around 77% of them appearing once. Germline CDR1 reads MDHEN; CDR2 reads SYDVKM. The V gene lost 9 bases and the J gene lost 1 base, with 12 bases spanning the gap. CDR3 length: 13 residues. About this clone itself: Its antigen is currently unknown.

Sample: PBMCs. This TCR derives from a woman aged 25 to 39 in good health and CMV-seronegative. V gene TRBV28 combines with J gene TRBJ1-1; the D is unclear. CDR3 sequence (DNA): TGTGCCAGTAAACAGCAACCGAACACTGAAGCTTTCTTT. Its translation is CASKQQPNTEAFF.